This TCR beta chain derives from a study of spatial heterogeneity in lung cancer. As for time point: sample taken at primary tumor resection. Unsorted whole RNA from tumor, nontumor lung or frozen PBMC underwent sequencing. The donors, 70 or so patients with untreated early-stage non-small cell lung cancer, provided the samples. The V gene's germline CDR1 is GTSNPN and CDR2 SVGIG (reference sequence). Unmatched junction bases numbered 5, after V lost 3 bases and J lost 2 bases. CDR3 size: 15 residues. This clonotype was counted a few times. TCRdb called the 5' RACE reads again in MiXCR, with one record for every CDR3 protein. Seen here are about 82,000 distinct CDR3 sequences, over 10% observed once, and the top ten hold approximately 4.6%.

The genes are TRBV30 and TRBJ2-1; TRBD2 agrees at 9 bases. This receptor was taken from a male donor with early-stage non-small cell lung cancer. Source: PBMCs, taken at surgery. Here the CDR3 reads CAWRNGLATYNEQFF. As DNA, the CDR3 is TGTGCCTGGAGGAATGGACTAGCGACCTACAATGAGCAGTTCTTC.